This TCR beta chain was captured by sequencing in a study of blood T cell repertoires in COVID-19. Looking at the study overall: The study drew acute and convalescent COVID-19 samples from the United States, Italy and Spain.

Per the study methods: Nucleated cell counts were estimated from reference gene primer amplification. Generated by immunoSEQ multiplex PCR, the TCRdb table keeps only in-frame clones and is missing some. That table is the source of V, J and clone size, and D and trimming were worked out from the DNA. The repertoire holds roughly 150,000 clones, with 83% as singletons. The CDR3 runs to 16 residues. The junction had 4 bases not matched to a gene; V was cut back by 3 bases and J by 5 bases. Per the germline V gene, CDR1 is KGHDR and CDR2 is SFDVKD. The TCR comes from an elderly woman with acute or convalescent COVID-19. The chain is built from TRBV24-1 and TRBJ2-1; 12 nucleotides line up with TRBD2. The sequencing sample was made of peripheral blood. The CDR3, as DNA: TGTGCCACCAGTGATACAGGACTAGCGGGGCACAATGAGCAGTTCTTC. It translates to CATSDTGLAGHNEQFF.